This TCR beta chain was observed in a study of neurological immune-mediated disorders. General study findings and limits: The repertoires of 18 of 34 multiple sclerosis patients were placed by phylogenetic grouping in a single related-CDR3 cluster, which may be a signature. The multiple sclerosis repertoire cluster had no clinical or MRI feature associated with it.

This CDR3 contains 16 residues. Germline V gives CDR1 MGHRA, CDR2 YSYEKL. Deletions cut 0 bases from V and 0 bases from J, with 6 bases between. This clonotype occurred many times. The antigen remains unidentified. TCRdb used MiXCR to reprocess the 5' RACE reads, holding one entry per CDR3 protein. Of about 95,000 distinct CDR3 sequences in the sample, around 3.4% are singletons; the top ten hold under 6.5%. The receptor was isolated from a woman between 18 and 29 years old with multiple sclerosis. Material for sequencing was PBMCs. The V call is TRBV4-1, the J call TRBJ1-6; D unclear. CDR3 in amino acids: CASSQEGNSYNSPLHF. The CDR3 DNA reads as TGCGCCAGCAGCCAAGAGGGGAACTCCTATAATTCACCCCTCCACTTT.